This T cell receptor (beta chain) was captured by sequencing in a study of T cells in Graves' hyperthyroidism and ophthalmopathy. The CDR3 consists of 11 residues. V lost 9 bases and J lost 12, with 17 bases in between. The V gene's germline CDR1 is PRHDT and CDR2 FYEKMQ (reference sequence). The investigators amplified TCR beta CDR3 regions from RNA transcripts. The HTBI primer set drove a first-round RT-PCR of the TCR CDR3. One entry per CDR3 protein, called by TCRdb with MiXCR from the multiplex PCR reads. The table shows about 420,000 distinct CDR3 sequences, with around 15% occurring only once. This receptor was taken from a woman between 18 and 29 years old with Graves' hyperthyroidism. The sample consisted of blood. The V call is TRBV13, the J call TRBJ2-5, with D perhaps TRBD2 (6 bases). The CDR3 reads CASSEGGAEYF. DNA for the CDR3: TGTGCCAGTTCTGAGGGCGGGGCCGAGTACTTC.